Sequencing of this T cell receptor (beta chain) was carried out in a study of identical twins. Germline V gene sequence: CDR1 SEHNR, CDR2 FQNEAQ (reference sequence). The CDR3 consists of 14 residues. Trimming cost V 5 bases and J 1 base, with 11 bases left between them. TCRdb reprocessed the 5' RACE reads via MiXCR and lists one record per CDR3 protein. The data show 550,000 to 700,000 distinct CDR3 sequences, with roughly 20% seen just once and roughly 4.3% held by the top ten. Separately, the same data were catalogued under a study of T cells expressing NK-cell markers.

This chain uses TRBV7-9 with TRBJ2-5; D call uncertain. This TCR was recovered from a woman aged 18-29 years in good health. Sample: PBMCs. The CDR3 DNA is TGTGCCAGCAGCCAGTTGACTGGCCAAGAGACCCAGTACTTC. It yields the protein CASSQLTGQETQYF.